These T cell receptor beta chains were read from a single sample in a study of molecular identifiers for immune sequencing clone quantification. From the PCR reads, TCRdb called clonotypes with MiXCR, one entry per CDR3 protein. The table records around 470,000 distinct CDR3 sequences, around 21% of them present only once. The sequenced material came from naive CD8+ T cells from blood, with Jurkat cell RNA spiked in. Source of these receptors: a human donor in good health. Some libraries in this study had Jurkat cell RNA spiked in. Both conserved end residues are trimmed from each CDR3. The size field is filled for only some rows; it gives once, few, many or a size class.

size: many
J: TRBJ1-5
V: TRBV4-1
CDR3: ASSLLQGDNQPQH

size: many
J: TRBJ2-7
V: TRBV7-9
CDR3: ASSLPGGHEQY

size: many
J: TRBJ2-2
V: TRBV12-3/TRBV12-4
CDR3: ASSPRPQLTGELF

size: NA
J: TRBJ1-1
V: TRBV25-1
CDR3: ASSESIYNTEAF

size: many
J: TRBJ1-1
V: TRBV12-5
CDR3: ASGLPGTEAF

size: many
J: TRBJ1-1
V: TRBV29-1
CDR3: SVELADSAEAF

size: many
J: TRBJ2-7
V: TRBV7-9
CDR3: ASRPGTDSYEQY

size: NA
J: TRBJ1-2
V: TRBV6-6
CDR3: ASSYSYPSPSRGASNGYT

size: few
J: TRBJ1-3
V: TRBV4-3
CDR3: ASSQEPRPESSGNTIY

size: many
J: TRBJ1-1
V: TRBV7-2
CDR3: ASSPWTGNTEAF

size: NA
J: TRBJ1-3
V: TRBV7-6
CDR3: ASSGGPTSGNTIY

size: many
J: TRBJ2-7
V: TRBV30
CDR3: AWSYPIGHEQY

size: few
J: TRBJ2-7
V: TRBV2
CDR3: ASRQTGPEQY

size: NA
J: TRBJ2-5
V: TRBV4-3
CDR3: ASSQDAGVKFLETQY

size: NA
J: TRBJ1-4
V: TRBV6-1
CDR3: ASSDVWKLF

size: few
J: TRBJ2-7
V: TRBV12-3/TRBV12-4
CDR3: ASSFQGMGYEQY

size: NA
J: TRBJ2-3
V: TRBV7-9
CDR3: ASSSSMGTQY

size: NA
J: TRBJ2-7
V: TRBV2
CDR3: ASSGQYLSSYEQY

size: NA
J: TRBJ2-2
V: TRBV12-3/TRBV12-4
CDR3: ASIMTSGANTGELF

size: NA
J: TRBJ2-1
V: TRBV7-8
CDR3: ASSLILARDNEQF

size: many
J: TRBJ1-1
V: TRBV14
CDR3: ASSREIGDIYTEAF

size: few
J: TRBJ1-3
V: TRBV20-1
CDR3: SALHTGEPGNTIY

size: NA
J: TRBJ2-3
V: TRBV4-3
CDR3: ASSQDSLAGESTDTQY

size: many
J: TRBJ2-2
V: TRBV29-1
CDR3: SVSGTSNSGELF

size: few
J: TRBJ2-5
V: TRBV6-2/TRBV6-3
CDR3: ASSYSGSWGVGETQY

size: NA
J: TRBJ2-3
V: TRBV4-1
CDR3: ASSQVIRVPDTQY

size: many
J: TRBJ1-5
V: TRBV12-3/TRBV12-4
CDR3: ASSWTGTSNQPQH

size: NA
J: TRBJ1-3
V: TRBV9
CDR3: ASSVERVSSGNTIY

size: NA
J: TRBJ2-2
V: TRBV7-9
CDR3: ASSGGQGDTGELF